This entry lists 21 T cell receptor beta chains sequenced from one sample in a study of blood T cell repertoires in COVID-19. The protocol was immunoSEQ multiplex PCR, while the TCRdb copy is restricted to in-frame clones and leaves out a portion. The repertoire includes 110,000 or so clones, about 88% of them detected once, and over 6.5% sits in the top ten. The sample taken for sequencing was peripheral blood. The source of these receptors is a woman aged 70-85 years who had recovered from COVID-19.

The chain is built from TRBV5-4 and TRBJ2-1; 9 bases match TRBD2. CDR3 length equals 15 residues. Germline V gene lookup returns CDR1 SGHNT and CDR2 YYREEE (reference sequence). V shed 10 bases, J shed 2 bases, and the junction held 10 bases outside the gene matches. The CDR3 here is CALRRSGGTYNEQFF. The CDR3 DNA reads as TGTGCCCTACGCCGGAGCGGGGGGACCTACAATGAGCAGTTCTTC.

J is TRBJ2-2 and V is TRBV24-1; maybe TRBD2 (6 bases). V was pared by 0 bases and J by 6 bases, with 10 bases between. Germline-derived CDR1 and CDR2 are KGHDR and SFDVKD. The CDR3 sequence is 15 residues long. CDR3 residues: CATSDLLRGPGELFF. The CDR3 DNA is TGTGCCACCAGTGATTTGCTGCGGGGCCCCGGGGAGCTGTTTTTT.

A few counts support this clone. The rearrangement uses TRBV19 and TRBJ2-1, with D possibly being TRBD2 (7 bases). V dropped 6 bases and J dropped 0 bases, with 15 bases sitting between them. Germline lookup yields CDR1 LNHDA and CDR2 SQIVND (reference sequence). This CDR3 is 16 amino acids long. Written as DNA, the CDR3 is TGTGCCAGTAGGTCAGCGGGGACACGCTCCTACAATGAGCAGTTCTTC. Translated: CASRSAGTRSYNEQFF.

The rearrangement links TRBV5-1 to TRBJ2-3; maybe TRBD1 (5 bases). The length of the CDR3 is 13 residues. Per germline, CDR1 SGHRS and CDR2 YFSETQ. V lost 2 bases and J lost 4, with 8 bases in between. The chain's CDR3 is CASSFQGPDTQYF. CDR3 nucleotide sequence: TGCGCCAGCAGCTTTCAGGGCCCAGATACGCAGTATTTT.

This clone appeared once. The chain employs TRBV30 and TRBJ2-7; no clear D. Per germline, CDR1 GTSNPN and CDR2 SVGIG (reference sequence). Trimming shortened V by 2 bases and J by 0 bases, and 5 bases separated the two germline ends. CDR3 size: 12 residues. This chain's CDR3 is CAWSSSSYEQYF. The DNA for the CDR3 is TGTGCCTGGAGTTCGAGCTCCTACGAGCAGTACTTC.

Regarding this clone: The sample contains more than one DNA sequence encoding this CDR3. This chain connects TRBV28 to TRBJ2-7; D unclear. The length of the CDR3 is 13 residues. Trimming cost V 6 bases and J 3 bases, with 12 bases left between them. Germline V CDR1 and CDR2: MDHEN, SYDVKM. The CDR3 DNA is TGTGCCAGCAGCCTCAGACAAGTCTACGAGCAGTACTTC. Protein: CASSLRQVYEQYF.

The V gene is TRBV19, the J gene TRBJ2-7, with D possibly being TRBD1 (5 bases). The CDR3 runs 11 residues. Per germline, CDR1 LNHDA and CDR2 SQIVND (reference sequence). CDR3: CLGAGNYEQYF. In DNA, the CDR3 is TGTTTAGGGGCCGGTAATTACGAGCAGTACTTC.

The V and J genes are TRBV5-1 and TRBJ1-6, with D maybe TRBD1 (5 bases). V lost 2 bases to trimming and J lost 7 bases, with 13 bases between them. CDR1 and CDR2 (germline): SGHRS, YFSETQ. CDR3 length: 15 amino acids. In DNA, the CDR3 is TGCGCCAGCAGCTTAGCAGGGAGGGAGAATTCACCCCTCCACTTT. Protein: CASSLAGRENSPLHF.

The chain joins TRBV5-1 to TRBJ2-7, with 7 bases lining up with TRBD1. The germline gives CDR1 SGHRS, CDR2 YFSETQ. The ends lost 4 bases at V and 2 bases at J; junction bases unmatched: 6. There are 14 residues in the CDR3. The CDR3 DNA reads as TGCGCCAGCAGCGCCCGGGACAGCGCCTACGAGCAGTACTTC. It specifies CASSARDSAYEQYF.

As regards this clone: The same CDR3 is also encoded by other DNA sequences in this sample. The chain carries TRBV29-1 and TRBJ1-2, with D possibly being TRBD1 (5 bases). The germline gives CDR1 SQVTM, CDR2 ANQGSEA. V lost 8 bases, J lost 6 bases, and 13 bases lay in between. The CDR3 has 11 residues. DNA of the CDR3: TGCAGCTTGGGGGGGGTTGATGGCTACACCTTC. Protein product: CSLGGVDGYTF.

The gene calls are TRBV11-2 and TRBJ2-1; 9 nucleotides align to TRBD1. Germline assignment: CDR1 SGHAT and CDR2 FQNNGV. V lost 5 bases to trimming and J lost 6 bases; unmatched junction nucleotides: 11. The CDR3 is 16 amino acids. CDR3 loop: CASSPTPDRGPNEQFF. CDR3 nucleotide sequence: TGTGCCAGCAGCCCCACGCCGGACAGGGGTCCCAATGAGCAGTTCTTC.

CDR3 sequence reads: CASSLPPSGSRNEQFF. The CDR3 bases are TGTGCCAGCAGCTTACCTCCTAGCGGGAGCCGCAATGAGCAGTTCTTC. The J gene is TRBJ2-1, the V gene TRBV7-2; 10 bases line up with TRBD2. Germline CDR1 reads SGHTA; CDR2 reads FQGNSA. This CDR3 has 16 amino acids. V lost 2 bases, J lost 6 bases, and 7 bases stayed unmatched.

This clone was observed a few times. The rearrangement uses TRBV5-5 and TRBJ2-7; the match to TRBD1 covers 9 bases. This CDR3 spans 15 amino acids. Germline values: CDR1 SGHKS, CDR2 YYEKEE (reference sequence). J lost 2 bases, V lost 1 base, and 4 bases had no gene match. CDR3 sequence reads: CASSLRGTGPYEQYF. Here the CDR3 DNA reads TGTGCCAGCAGCTTGAGGGGGACAGGGCCCTACGAGCAGTACTTC.

The CDR3 here is CASSLNAGLAGESNEQFF. The CDR3 DNA reads as TGTGCCAGCAGTTTAAACGCCGGCCTAGCGGGAGAATCGAATGAGCAGTTCTTC. V is TRBV27 and J is TRBJ2-1; TRBD2 matches 10 bases. CDR3 size: 18 residues. Looked up from germline, CDR1 is MNHEY and CDR2 is SMNVEV (reference sequence). The ends lost 2 bases at V and 7 bases at J; junction bases unmatched: 14.

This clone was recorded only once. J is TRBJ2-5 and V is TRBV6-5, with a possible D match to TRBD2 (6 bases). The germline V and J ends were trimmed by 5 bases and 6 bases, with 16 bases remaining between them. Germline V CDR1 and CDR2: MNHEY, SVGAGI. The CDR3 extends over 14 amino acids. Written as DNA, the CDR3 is TGTGCCAGCAGTCCCCCGGGAGTAGGAAAGACCCAGTACTTC. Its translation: CASSPPGVGKTQYF.

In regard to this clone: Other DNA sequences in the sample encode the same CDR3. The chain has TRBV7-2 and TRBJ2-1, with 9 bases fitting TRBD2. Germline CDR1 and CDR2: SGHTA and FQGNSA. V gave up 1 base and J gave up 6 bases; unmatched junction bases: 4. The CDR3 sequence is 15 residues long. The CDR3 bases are TGTGCCAGCAGCTTAGGCCTAGCGGGACTCAATGAGCAGTTCTTC. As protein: CASSLGLAGLNEQFF.

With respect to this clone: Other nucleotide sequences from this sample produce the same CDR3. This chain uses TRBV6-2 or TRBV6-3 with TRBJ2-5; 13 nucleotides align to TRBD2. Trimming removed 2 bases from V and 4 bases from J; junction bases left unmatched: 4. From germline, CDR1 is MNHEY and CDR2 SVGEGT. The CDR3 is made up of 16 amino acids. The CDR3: CASSYGGLAGRETQYF. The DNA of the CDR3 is TGTGCCAGCAGTTACGGGGGACTAGCGGGAAGAGAGACCCAGTACTTC.

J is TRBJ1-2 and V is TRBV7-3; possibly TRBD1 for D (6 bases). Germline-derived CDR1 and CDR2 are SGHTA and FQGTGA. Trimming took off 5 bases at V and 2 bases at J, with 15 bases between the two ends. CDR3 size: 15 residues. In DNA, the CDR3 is TGTGCCAGCAGCCCTCTCGGGGGGGCAAACTATGGCTACACCTTC. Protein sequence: CASSPLGGANYGYTF.

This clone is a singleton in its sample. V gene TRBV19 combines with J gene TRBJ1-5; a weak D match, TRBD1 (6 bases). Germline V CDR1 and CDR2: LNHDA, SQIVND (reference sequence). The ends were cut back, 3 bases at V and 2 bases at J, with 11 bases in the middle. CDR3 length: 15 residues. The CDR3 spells CASSMGGTRNQPQHF. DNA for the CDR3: TGTGCCAGTAGTATGGGGGGGACACGCAATCAGCCCCAGCATTTT.

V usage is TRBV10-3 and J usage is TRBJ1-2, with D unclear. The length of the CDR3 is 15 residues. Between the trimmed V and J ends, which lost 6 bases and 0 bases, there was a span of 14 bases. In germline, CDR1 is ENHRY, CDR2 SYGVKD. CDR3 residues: CAISGRLSANYGYTF. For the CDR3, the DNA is TGTGCCATCAGCGGAAGACTCTCAGCTAACTATGGCTACACCTTC.

The CDR3, as DNA: TGTGCCACCAGCCCTCGGGTGACAGACCTAAGTGAAAAACTGTTTTTT. It yields the protein CATSPRVTDLSEKLFF. The chain carries TRBV15 and TRBJ1-4; D is possibly TRBD1 (5 bases). The CDR3 extends over 16 amino acids. The germline V gene encodes CDR1 LNHNV and CDR2 YYDKDF (reference sequence). V was clipped by 5 bases and J by 7 bases, with 20 bases between them.